Listed below are T cell receptor beta chains from one sample, sequenced in a study of blood T cell repertoires in COVID-19. Sequencing used immunoSEQ multiplex PCR; TCRdb keeps in-frame clones, though not all of them. The sample contains about 310,000 clones, around 87% of which appear only once. The sequenced sample consisted of peripheral blood. The receptors originated from a woman aged 50 to 60 who had recovered from COVID-19. The CDR3 runs from the conserved cysteine through the conserved F or W. D genes are given only for firm matches. Rows may omit the clone size; those that give it use once, few, many or a size class.

size	V	D	J	CDR3	DNA
NA	TRBV27	NA	TRBJ2-1	CASSFLSERSSYNEQFF	TGTGCCAGCAGTTTTTTATCGGAGCGGAGCTCCTACAATGAGCAGTTCTTC
NA	TRBV4-1	NA	TRBJ1-1	CASSSSGEAFF	TGCGCCAGCAGCTCCTCAGGGGAAGCTTTCTTT
once	TRBV11-2	TRBD2	TRBJ2-2	CASRRLAVNTGELFF	TGTGCCAGCAGACGACTAGCGGTGAACACCGGGGAGCTGTTTTTT
NA	TRBV6-5	NA	TRBJ2-5	CASSYGGLETQYF	TGTGCCAGCAGTTACGGCGGTCTGGAGACCCAGTACTTC
NA	TRBV6-4	NA	TRBJ1-6	CASSDTGGASSPLHF	TGTGCCAGCAGTGACACGGGGGGGGCTTCTTCACCCCTCCACTTT
NA	TRBV6-2/TRBV6-3	TRBD2	TRBJ2-3	CASSLRLARSTDTQYF	TGTGCCAGCAGTCTACGACTAGCGCGTAGCACAGATACGCAGTATTTT
NA	TRBV28	NA	TRBJ1-5	CASSLLRGSQPQHF	TGTGCCAGCAGTTTACTACGGGGGTCACAGCCCCAGCATTTT
NA	TRBV28	NA	TRBJ1-4	CASSFRGGRKEKLFF	TGTGCCAGCAGTTTCCGGGGGGGGCGTAAGGAAAAACTGTTTTTT
NA	TRBV6-5	TRBD1	TRBJ1-1	CASRSRRGLGVRPFF	TGTGCCAGCAGAAGCCGGAGGGGGCTCGGAGTGCGACCTTTCTTT
NA	TRBV5-4	TRBD1	TRBJ2-7	CASSSYRGSYEQYF	TGTGCCAGCAGCAGTTACAGGGGCTCCTACGAGCAGTACTTC
NA	TRBV9	TRBD1	TRBJ1-2	CASSAYRGLGGYTF	TGTGCCAGCAGCGCCTACAGGGGGCTGGGGGGCTACACCTTC
few	TRBV6-2/TRBV6-3	TRBD1	TRBJ2-7	CASSPGQGIFYEQYF	TGTGCCAGCAGTCCGGGACAGGGGATCTTCTACGAGCAGTACTTC
NA	TRBV15	NA	TRBJ1-6	CATIRGLTDSPLHF	TGTGCCACCATCCGAGGCCTGACAGATTCACCCCTCCACTTT
NA	TRBV10-1	TRBD1	TRBJ2-3	CASSVSRIQGDTQYF	TGCGCCAGCAGTGTGTCGCGAATACAGGGGGATACGCAGTATTTT
NA	TRBV6-2/TRBV6-3	NA	TRBJ2-1	CASSLASFSYNEQFF	TGTGCCAGCAGCTTGGCTAGCTTCTCCTACAATGAGCAGTTCTTC
NA	TRBV7-2	TRBD2	TRBJ2-1	CASSLELLAGHSNEQFF	TGTGCCAGCAGCTTAGAACTACTAGCGGGACACTCCAATGAGCAGTTCTTC
NA	TRBV6-1	NA	TRBJ2-1	CASSENDAGPNEQFF	TGTGCCAGCAGTGAAAACGATGCGGGACCTAATGAGCAGTTCTTC
NA	TRBV7-9	NA	TRBJ1-1	CASSLGDNEAFF	TGTGCCAGCAGCTTAGGGGACAATGAAGCTTTCTTT
once	TRBV5-4	NA	TRBJ1-5	CASSLQGAGQPQHF	TGTGCCAGCAGCTTACAGGGTGCTGGTCAGCCCCAGCATTTT
NA	TRBV28	NA	TRBJ1-4	CATLQGFNEKLFF	TGTGCCACCCTACAGGGATTTAATGAAAAACTGTTTTTT
NA	TRBV27	TRBD1	TRBJ2-7	CASSRQGHEQYF	TGTGCCAGCAGCCGACAGGGTCACGAGCAGTACTTC
NA	TRBV20-1	NA	TRBJ2-7	CSASREPAEQYF	TGCAGTGCTAGTCGGGAGCCGGCCGAGCAGTACTTC
once	TRBV4-3	TRBD2	TRBJ2-1	CASSQDLGSGKVNEQFF	TGCGCCAGCAGCCAAGATCTGGGCAGCGGGAAGGTAAATGAGCAGTTCTTC
NA	TRBV30	NA	TRBJ1-1	CAWSGGPNTEAFF	TGTGCCTGGAGCGGGGGGCCGAACACTGAAGCTTTCTTT
NA	TRBV29-1	NA	TRBJ2-2	CSVEDRTGELFF	TGCAGCGTTGAAGATCGGACCGGGGAGCTGTTTTTT
NA	TRBV19	TRBD1	TRBJ1-1	CASTDRDRNTEAFF	TGTGCCAGTACCGACCGGGACAGGAACACTGAAGCTTTCTTT
few	TRBV19	TRBD1	TRBJ1-1	CASSTQTGTEAFF	TGTGCCAGTAGTACCCAGACAGGGACTGAAGCTTTCTTT
NA	TRBV18	TRBD1	TRBJ1-4	CASSPHRGRTNEKLFF	TGTGCCAGCTCACCCCACAGGGGGCGGACTAATGAAAAACTGTTTTTT
NA	TRBV3-1/TRBV3-2	TRBD1	TRBJ1-1	CASSQQGGNTEAFF	TGTGCCAGCAGCCAACAGGGGGGTAACACTGAAGCTTTCTTT
NA	TRBV5-1	TRBD2	TRBJ2-1	CASSSLIAGDVVNEQFF	TGCGCCAGCAGCTCCCTCATAGCGGGGGACGTCGTGAATGAGCAGTTCTTC
NA	TRBV7-2	NA	TRBJ1-5	CASSLVGGMSNQPQHF	TGTGCCAGCAGCTTAGTCGGGGGTATGAGCAATCAGCCCCAGCATTTT
few	TRBV4-3	NA	TRBJ2-7	CASSQLSYEQYF	TGCGCCAGCAGCCAATTGAGTTACGAGCAGTACTTC
NA	TRBV2	NA	TRBJ2-1	CASRTTGNEQFF	TGTGCCAGCAGGACTACGGGCAATGAGCAGTTCTTC
NA	TRBV12-3/TRBV12-4	TRBD1	TRBJ1-4	CASSGQVNEKLFF	TGTGCCAGCAGTGGACAGGTGAATGAAAAACTGTTTTTT
NA	TRBV27	NA	TRBJ2-5	CASSSLRDNEETQYF	TGTGCCAGCAGTTCTCTCCGGGACAACGAGGAGACCCAGTACTTC
NA	TRBV9	TRBD1	TRBJ2-2	CASSVGQRNTGELFF	TGTGCCAGCAGCGTGGGACAGAGGAACACCGGGGAGCTGTTTTTT
NA	TRBV28	NA	TRBJ2-7	CASSEGGTFYEQYF	TGTGCCAGCAGTGAAGGCGGAACATTCTACGAGCAGTACTTC
NA	TRBV28	NA	TRBJ2-7	CASSSPVGRLDEQYF	TGTGCCAGCAGCTCCCCCGTTGGTAGACTCGACGAGCAGTACTTC
NA	TRBV7-2	TRBD2	TRBJ2-3	CASSLAGGISTDTQYF	TGTGCCAGCAGCTTAGCGGGGGGGATAAGCACAGATACGCAGTATTTT
NA	TRBV7-2	TRBD1	TRBJ2-1	CASSLVGQGAYEQFF	TGTGCCAGCAGCTTAGTAGGACAGGGGGCCTATGAGCAGTTCTTC
NA	TRBV4-3	TRBD1	TRBJ2-5	CASSQDRGRETQYF	TGCGCCAGCAGCCAAGACAGGGGGCGGGAGACCCAGTACTTC
NA	TRBV7-2	TRBD1	TRBJ2-7	CASSLRQGTHEQYF	TGTGCCAGCAGCTTACGACAGGGTACCCACGAGCAGTACTTC
NA	TRBV7-2	NA	TRBJ1-2	CASSLVIANYGYTF	TGTGCCAGCAGCTTAGTTATAGCTAACTATGGCTACACCTTC